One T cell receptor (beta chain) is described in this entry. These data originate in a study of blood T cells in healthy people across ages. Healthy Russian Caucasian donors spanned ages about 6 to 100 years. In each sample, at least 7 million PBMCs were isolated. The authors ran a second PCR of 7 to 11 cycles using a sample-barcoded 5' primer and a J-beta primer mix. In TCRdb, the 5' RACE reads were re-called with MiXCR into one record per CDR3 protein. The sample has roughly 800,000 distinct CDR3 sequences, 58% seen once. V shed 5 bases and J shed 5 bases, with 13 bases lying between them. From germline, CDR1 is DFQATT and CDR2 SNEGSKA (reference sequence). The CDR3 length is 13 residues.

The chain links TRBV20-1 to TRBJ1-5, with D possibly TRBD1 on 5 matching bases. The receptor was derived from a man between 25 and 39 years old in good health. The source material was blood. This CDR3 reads CSAPTGGDQPQHF. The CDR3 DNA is TGCAGTGCTCCGACGGGGGGGGATCAGCCCCAGCATTTT.